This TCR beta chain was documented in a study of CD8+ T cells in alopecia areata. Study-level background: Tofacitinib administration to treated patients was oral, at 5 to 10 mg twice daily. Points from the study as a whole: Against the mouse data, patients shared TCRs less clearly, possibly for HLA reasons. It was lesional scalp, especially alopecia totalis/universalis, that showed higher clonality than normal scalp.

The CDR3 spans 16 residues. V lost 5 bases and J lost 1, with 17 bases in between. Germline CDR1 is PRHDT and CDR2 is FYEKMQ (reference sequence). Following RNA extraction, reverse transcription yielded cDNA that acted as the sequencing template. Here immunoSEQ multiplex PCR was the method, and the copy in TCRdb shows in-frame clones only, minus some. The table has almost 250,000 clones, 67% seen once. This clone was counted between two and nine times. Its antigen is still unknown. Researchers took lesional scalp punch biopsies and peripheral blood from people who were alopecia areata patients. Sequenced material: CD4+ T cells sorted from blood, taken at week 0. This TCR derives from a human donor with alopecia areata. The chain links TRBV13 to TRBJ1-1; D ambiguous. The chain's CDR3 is CASSRPGLDENTEAFF. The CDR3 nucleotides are TGTGCCAGCAGCCGCCCAGGCCTGGATGAGAACACTGAAGCTTTCTTT. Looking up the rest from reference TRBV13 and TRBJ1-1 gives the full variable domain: AAGVIQSPRHLIKEKRETATLKCYPIPRHDTVYWYQQGPGQDPQFLISFYEKMQSDKGSIPDRFSAQQFSDYHSELNMSSLELGDSALYFCASSRPGLDENTEAFFGQGTRLTVV.